The source of this TCR beta chain is a study of cytomegalovirus exposure and HLA in healthy donors. Primers: 60 Vbeta forward and 13 Jbeta reverse. Profiled with immunoSEQ multiplex PCR; TCRdb holds only in-frame clones, not every one. The table has 150,000 or so clones, roughly 80% seen once; the top ten hold about 1.5%. Trimming pared 5 bases from V and 10 bases from J, leaving 14 bases between. This CDR3 spans 12 amino acids. Per the germline V gene, CDR1 is SEHNR and CDR2 is FQNEAQ (reference sequence). Sample: PBMCs. V gene TRBV7-9 combines with J gene TRBJ1-1; the D gene is possibly TRBD1 (5 bases). The sequence was obtained from a woman aged 25-40 years in good health and CMV-seronegative. In DNA form, the CDR3 reads TGTGCCAGCAGCGGCAGGGCTTCAGTAGCTTTCTTT. Encoded protein: CASSGRASVAFF.